The 19 T cell receptor beta chains reported below all come from one sample, sequenced in a study of blood T cell repertoires in COVID-19. The repertoire was sequenced with immunoSEQ multiplex PCR; TCRdb's copy has only in-frame clones and lacks some. The table lists 95,000 to 150,000 clones, 85% to 90% of them singletons. The sample consisted of peripheral blood. Every receptor here comes from a woman aged 45-65 years with acute or convalescent COVID-19.

The chain couples TRBV21-1 to TRBJ2-7; no check of the table's D call, TRBD1, against the DNA was made. TRBV21-1 is a pseudogene. This CDR3 comprises 14 residues. The CDR3 sequence: CASSKVGQAYEQYF. Here the CDR3 DNA reads TGTGCCAGCAGCAAAGTGGGACAAGCCTACGAGCAGTACTTC.

The chain recombines TRBV19 with TRBJ2-4; 8 positions agree with TRBD2. Germline assignment: CDR1 LNHDA and CDR2 SQIVND (reference sequence). This CDR3 comprises 12 residues. V was pared by 3 bases and J by 9 bases, with 1 base of the junction left unmatched. The CDR3 loop reads CASSMGLGIQYF. CDR3 bases: TGTGCCAGTAGTATGGGACTAGGCATTCAGTACTTC.

The chain has TRBV19 and TRBJ1-1; a possible D gene is TRBD1 (5 bases). The CDR3 runs 14 residues. Per germline, CDR1 LNHDA and CDR2 SQIVND (reference sequence). V gave up 0 bases and J gave up 3 bases, with 8 bases separating them. The CDR3 here is CASSIEEGYTEAFF. In DNA, the CDR3 is TGTGCCAGTAGTATAGAGGAGGGGTACACTGAAGCTTTCTTT.

The chain joins TRBV2 to TRBJ1-2; 10 nucleotides line up with TRBD1. There are 13 residues in the CDR3. Germline CDR1 and CDR2: SNHLY and FYNNEI. The V and J ends lost 4 bases and 6 bases, in that order; junction bases with no gene match: 2. The CDR3 DNA is TGTGCCAGCAGTGGACAGGGGGCGGATGGCTACACCTTC. It encodes CASSGQGADGYTF.

The chain recombines TRBV4-1 with TRBJ1-5; no clear D. This CDR3 is built from 17 residues. Germline assignment: CDR1 MGHRA and CDR2 YSYEKL. Trimming took off 0 bases at V and 5 bases at J, with 17 bases between the two ends. CDR3 coding DNA: TGCGCCAGCAGCCAAGAGGGAACGGAGGGTAGTCATCAGCCCCAGCATTTT. This translates into CASSQEGTEGSHQPQHF.

The chain uses TRBV6-2 or TRBV6-3 and TRBJ1-1; possible D gene TRBD1, 5 bases. From germline, CDR1 is MNHEY and CDR2 SVGEGT. V shed 0 bases and J shed 3 bases, with 14 bases lying between them. CDR3 length equals 16 residues. CDR3 loop: CASSYSTTALYTEAFF. The CDR3 bases are TGTGCCAGCAGTTACTCCACGACAGCCCTATACACTGAAGCTTTCTTT.

This clone was observed a handful of times. The rearrangement links TRBV7-9 to TRBJ1-1; the D gene is possibly TRBD1 (5 bases). The germline CDR1 and CDR2 sequences are SEHNR and FQNEAQ (reference sequence). The V gene lost 4 bases and the J gene lost 0 bases, with 9 bases spanning the gap. This CDR3 comprises 14 residues. The CDR3 is CASSSQVLNTEAFF. CDR3 in DNA: TGTGCCAGCAGCTCACAGGTCCTGAACACTGAAGCTTTCTTT.

V gene TRBV6-5 combines with J gene TRBJ2-7; D is ambiguous. V lost 5 bases, J lost 5 bases, and 7 bases lay in between. Germline V gene data show CDR1 as MNHEY and CDR2 as SVGAGI. The CDR3 length is 11 residues. The CDR3 loop is CASSQSNEQYF. The CDR3, as DNA: TGTGCCAGCAGTCAAAGCAACGAGCAGTACTTC.

The rearrangement uses TRBV11-3 and TRBJ2-3; D is ambiguous. CDR3 length equals 17 residues. CDR1 is SGHNT, CDR2 YENEEA, per germline. The V end was cut by 2 bases, the J end by 0 bases, with 15 bases between. CDR3: CASSLLRPPVSTDTQYF. The CDR3 DNA reads as TGTGCCAGCAGCTTACTCCGCCCCCCGGTTAGCACAGATACGCAGTATTTT.

The chain is built from TRBV7-2 and TRBJ1-6; 7 nucleotides line up with TRBD1. The CDR3 consists of 15 residues. Trimming cost V 7 bases and J 7 bases; bases outside gene matches: 10. The germline V gene has CDR1 SGHTA and CDR2 FQGNSA. CDR3 residues: CASNTDRIPNSPLHF. CDR3 nucleotides: TGTGCCAGCAACACGGACAGGATACCAAATTCACCCCTCCACTTT.

The chain carries TRBV7-2 and TRBJ1-1, with D possibly being TRBD1 (6 bases). The germline V gene has CDR1 SGHTA and CDR2 FQGNSA. There are 15 residues in the CDR3. Trimming shortened V by 1 base and J by 2 bases, and 11 bases separated the two germline ends. The CDR3 DNA follows: TGTGCCAGCAGCTTAGATCAGGGGCTAAACACTGAAGCTTTCTTT. Protein product: CASSLDQGLNTEAFF. Full variable domain (rest looked up from reference TRBV7-2 and TRBJ1-1): GAGVSQSPSNKVTEKGKDVELRCDPISGHTALYWYRQSLGQGLEFLIYFQGNSAPDKSGLPSDRFSAERTGGSVSTLTIQRTQQEDSAVYLCASSLDQGLNTEAFFGQGTRLTVV.

V gene TRBV7-2 combines with J gene TRBJ2-7; no clear D. There are 15 residues in the CDR3. The V end was cut by 2 bases, the J end by 3 bases, with 14 bases between. Germline assignment: CDR1 SGHTA and CDR2 FQGNSA. The CDR3 region has the DNA TGTGCCAGCAGCTTATCCGACCGTTCAGGCTACGAGCAGTACTTC. It yields the protein CASSLSDRSGYEQYF.

The gene calls are TRBV18 and TRBJ1-1, with a tentative D call TRBD1 (5 bases). The CDR3 runs 13 residues. Germline V lookup: CDR1 KGHSH, CDR2 LQKENI. V was cut by 4 bases and J by 4 bases, with 10 bases left in between. CDR3 region: CASSLPQGTEAFF. Written as DNA, the CDR3 is TGTGCCAGCTCACTTCCGCAGGGCACTGAAGCTTTCTTT.

V and J are TRBV5-1 and TRBJ1-6; TRBD1 might be the D (5 bases). The V gene lost 0 bases and the J gene lost 7 bases, with 8 bases spanning the gap. Looked up from germline, CDR1 is SGHRS and CDR2 is YFSETQ. This CDR3 has 14 amino acids. The CDR3 protein is CASSLGTNNSPLHF. The CDR3 coding sequence is TGCGCCAGCAGCTTGGGGACAAACAATTCACCCCTCCACTTT.

This chain connects TRBV10-2 to TRBJ2-7; the D gene is possibly TRBD1 (6 bases). The CDR3 length is 14 residues. CDR1 WSHSY and CDR2 SAAADI come from the germline V gene. V was cut by 2 bases and J by 6 bases, with 14 bases left in between. In DNA, the CDR3 is TGCGCCAGCAGTGAGATGGGCAGGGGTTCCGAGCAGTACTTC. Protein sequence: CASSEMGRGSEQYF.

V and J are TRBV2 and TRBJ1-1, with 7 nucleotides matching TRBD1. The CDR3 has 16 amino acids. Germline CDR1 and CDR2: SNHLY and FYNNEI. After removal of 2 bases from V and 5 bases from J, the junction contained 11 bases not matched to a gene. This chain's CDR3 is CASSETSYQGGTEAFF. As DNA, the CDR3 is TGTGCCAGCAGTGAAACGAGCTATCAGGGGGGAACTGAAGCTTTCTTT.

V gene TRBV2 combines with J gene TRBJ1-2; D is unclear. The CDR3 has 15 residues. Trimming removed 3 bases at V and 6 bases at J, with 17 bases between. Germline CDR1 is SNHLY and CDR2 is FYNNEI. This CDR3 reads CASSDRAGGLNGYTF. CDR3 sequence (DNA): TGTGCCAGCAGTGATAGGGCAGGAGGGCTTAATGGCTACACCTTC.

This clone was seen only once. The chain links TRBV5-6 to TRBJ2-5; maybe TRBD2 (5 bases). There are 14 residues in the CDR3. Germline lookup yields CDR1 SGHDT and CDR2 YYEEEE. Trimming cost V 4 bases and J 4 bases, with 14 bases left between them. CDR3: CASSQVRGLETQYF. CDR3 DNA: TGTGCCAGCAGCCAGGTACGAGGGTTAGAGACCCAGTACTTC.

The rearrangement joins TRBV25-1 to TRBJ1-1; maybe TRBD1 (5 bases). Trimming shortened V by 2 bases and J by 6 bases, and 16 bases separated the two germline ends. The CDR3 totals 15 residues. Looked up from germline, CDR1 is MGHDK and CDR2 is SYGVNS. The CDR3 loop reads CASSEASGDQAEAFF. The CDR3, as DNA: TGTGCCAGCAGTGAAGCGTCGGGGGATCAAGCTGAAGCTTTCTTT.